The clone carrying this T cell receptor beta chain was counted a few times. TCRdb reanalysed the RACE reads using MiXCR and keeps one entry per CDR3 protein. This sample has about 160,000 distinct CDR3 sequences; about 30% occur once, and the top ten carry roughly 2%. The time point is: patch test 3, about 24 weeks after DPC sensitization. Indicated treatment: therapeutic diphenylcyclopropenone sensitization with weekly scalp DPC. This record belongs to a study of human T cells and chemical hapten exposure. The sequencing here drew on whole blood, taken in connection with sensitization to the hapten diphenylcyclopropenone (DPC). This receptor was taken from a woman in her late teens or twenties with alopecia areata. Some clones in this sample may be carry-over from other donors' samples.

CDR3 amino acids: CASSQARDRVVYEQYF. The CDR3 coding sequence is TGTGCCAGCAGCCAGGCTCGGGACAGGGTTGTCTACGAGCAGTACTTC. The genes are TRBV4-2 and TRBJ2-7; 9 positions match TRBD1. Looked up from germline, CDR1 is LGHNA and CDR2 is YNFKEQ. Trimming cost V 3 bases and J 3 bases; bases outside gene matches: 9. The CDR3 is 16 amino acids.